Each of the 32 T cell receptor beta chains below was sequenced from the same sample in a study of blood T cell repertoires in COVID-19. TCRdb's table, derived via immunoSEQ multiplex PCR, lists solely in-frame clones and lacks some. The profile shows 150,000 or so clones, 90% of them singletons. Material for sequencing was peripheral blood. The source of these receptors is a man aged 60 to 75 with active or convalescent COVID-19.

This chain connects TRBV6-5 to TRBJ1-3; 7 bases line up with TRBD1. Germline V gives CDR1 MNHEY, CDR2 SVGAGI. The V gene end was trimmed by 5 bases and the J gene end by 3 bases; junction bases not matched to a gene: 7. This CDR3 has 15 amino acids. Here the CDR3 DNA reads TGTGCCAGCAGTCTGCAGGGGGGCGTTGGAAACACCATATATTTT. Its translation is CASSLQGGVGNTIYF.

The rearrangement joins TRBV11-3 to TRBJ2-1, with TRBD2 identical over 8 bases. V lost 0 bases to trimming and J lost 10 bases; unmatched junction nucleotides: 2. The CDR3 contains 13 residues. The germline CDR1 and CDR2 sequences are SGHNT and YENEEA. DNA of the CDR3: TGTGCCAGCAGCTTAGAAGCTAGCGGGGAGCAGTTCTTC. Protein: CASSLEASGEQFF.

The chain uses TRBV3-1 (or the pseudogene TRBV3-2) and TRBJ2-7, with D possibly matching TRBD2 (6 bases). Germline CDR1 and CDR2: LGHDT and YNNKEL (reference sequence). The CDR3 extends over 14 amino acids. V dropped 5 bases and J dropped 5 bases, with 16 bases sitting between them. CDR3 protein: CASSGRWAGHEQYF. CDR3 DNA sequence: TGTGCCAGCAGCGGGAGGTGGGCGGGCCACGAGCAGTACTTC.

CDR3 sequence (DNA): TGTGCCAGCAGCCAATCGCCGGACAGGGGTGACTCACCCCTCCACTTT. Translation gives CASSQSPDRGDSPLHF. This rearrangement joins TRBV4-2 to TRBJ1-6; TRBD1 matches 9 bases. The CDR3 length is 16 residues. The germline CDR1 and CDR2 sequences are LGHNA and YNFKEQ. V lost 2 bases, J lost 10 bases, and 9 bases stayed unmatched.

The J gene is TRBJ2-7, the V gene TRBV5-1, with 7 bases aligning to TRBD1. The CDR3 has 16 amino acids. Germline CDR1 reads SGHRS; CDR2 reads YFSETQ. After removal of 4 bases from V and 0 bases from J, the junction contained 10 bases not matched to a gene. The CDR3, as DNA: TGCGCCAGCAGCCCAACGTCGACAGGGATCTCCTACGAGCAGTACTTC. It translates to CASSPTSTGISYEQYF.

The chain is built from TRBV7-2 and TRBJ2-7, with D possibly matching TRBD1 (6 bases). Looked up from germline, CDR1 is SGHTA and CDR2 is FQGNSA. The germline V and J ends were trimmed by 5 bases and 2 bases, with 16 bases remaining between them. The CDR3 extends over 15 amino acids. The CDR3 here is CASSGRDNSAYEQYF. CDR3 nucleotides: TGTGCCAGCAGCGGCCGGGACAACTCCGCCTACGAGCAGTACTTC.

This clone was observed a few times. This chain joins TRBV9 and TRBJ2-7; TRBD1 matches at 7 bases. Germline CDR1 and CDR2: SGDLS and YYNGEE. Trimming removed 0 bases from V and 5 bases from J; junction bases left unmatched: 8. This CDR3 has 15 amino acids. The chain's CDR3 is CASSVGRDRINEQYF. The CDR3 coding sequence is TGTGCCAGCAGCGTAGGTCGGGACAGAATCAACGAGCAGTACTTC.

The chain is built from TRBV7-2 and TRBJ1-6; weak D call: TRBD1 (5 bases). The V end lost 5 bases, the J end lost 9 bases, and 8 bases lay between the germline ends. The germline CDR1 and CDR2 sequences are SGHTA and FQGNSA. This CDR3 region has 12 residues. CDR3 residues: CASSLRVSPLHF. DNA of the CDR3: TGTGCCAGCAGCCTCAGGGTTTCACCCCTCCACTTT.

V and J are TRBV10-3 and TRBJ2-2; the match to TRBD1 covers 10 bases. The length of the CDR3 is 14 residues. Germline trimming cut 7 bases from V and 6 bases from J; bases unmatched to any gene: 5. The V gene's germline CDR1 is ENHRY and CDR2 SYGVKD. The CDR3 DNA sequence: TGTGCCATCACGGACAGGGGGTTAGCCGGGGAGCTGTTTTTT. The encoded protein is CAITDRGLAGELFF.

The chain is built from TRBV10-3 and TRBJ1-2; possible D gene TRBD1, 6 bases. The CDR3 length is 13 residues. V lost 3 bases and J lost 8, with 13 bases in between. Germline-derived CDR1 and CDR2 are ENHRY and SYGVKD. In DNA form, the CDR3 reads TGTGCCATCAGTGAAACAAACAGGGAGGGCTACACCTTC. Protein sequence: CAISETNREGYTF.

V is TRBV6-5 and J is TRBJ2-5; TRBD2 matches 11 bases. This CDR3 is 16 amino acids long. The germline gives CDR1 MNHEY, CDR2 SVGAGI. The trim removed 0 bases at V and 2 bases at J, leaving 2 bases unmatched. CDR3 residues: CASSYSGTSGQETQYF. The CDR3 DNA reads TGTGCCAGCAGTTACTCCGGGACTAGCGGACAAGAGACCCAGTACTTC.

The J gene is TRBJ1-2, the V gene TRBV27; tentatively, D is TRBD1 (6 bases). The germline gives CDR1 MNHEY, CDR2 SMNVEV (reference sequence). The CDR3 contains 14 residues. V was trimmed by 6 bases and J by 5 bases, leaving 16 bases between them. The CDR3 nucleotides read TGTGCCAGCAGCCCTACAGGGTTTGGTTATGGCTACACCTTC. This codes for CASSPTGFGYGYTF.

V gene TRBV5-1 combines with J gene TRBJ1-4, with TRBD1 matching 8 bases. V gave up 2 bases and J gave up 6 bases; unmatched junction bases: 3. There are 14 residues in the CDR3. Germline CDR1 reads SGHRS; CDR2 reads YFSETQ. This chain's CDR3 is CASSFQGADEKLFF. The CDR3 bases are TGCGCCAGCAGCTTTCAGGGGGCAGATGAAAAACTGTTTTTT.

The CDR3 coding sequence is TGTGCCACCAGCAGAGCCCCCACTAGCGGGACCACAGATACGCAGTATTTT. As protein: CATSRAPTSGTTDTQYF. This chain joins TRBV15 and TRBJ2-3, with 10 bases lining up with TRBD2. V shed 1 base and J 2 bases; nucleotides not matched to a gene: 6. Per germline, CDR1 LNHNV and CDR2 YYDKDF (reference sequence). This CDR3 has 17 amino acids.

The chain uses TRBV5-6 and TRBJ1-1; D is ambiguous. V dropped 0 bases and J dropped 1 base, with 13 bases sitting between them. The CDR3 covers 16 residues. Germline V lookup: CDR1 SGHDT, CDR2 YYEEEE. The CDR3 nucleotides are TGTGCCAGCAGCTTGGCCAGAGAGGGCCAGAACACTGAAGCTTTCTTT. Its translation: CASSLAREGQNTEAFF. The whole variable domain, filled in from reference TRBV5-6 and TRBJ1-1, reads DAGVTQSPTHLIKTRGQQVTLRCSPKSGHDTVSWYQQALGQGPQFIFQYYEEEERQRGNFPDRFSGHQFPNYSSELNVNALLLGDSALYLCASSLAREGQNTEAFFGQGTRLTVV.

The V call is TRBV2, the J call TRBJ1-5, with TRBD1 identical over 7 bases. V trimming: 6 bases; J trimming: 3 bases; junction bases outside the gene matches: 5. The CDR3 is 14 residues long. The germline V gene has CDR1 SNHLY and CDR2 FYNNEI. Here the CDR3 DNA reads TGTGCCAGCAGGGAGACAGGGAACAATCAGCCCCAGCATTTT. This codes for CASRETGNNQPQHF.

The chain is built from TRBV30 and TRBJ2-1; 13 nucleotides line up with TRBD2. CDR1 is GTSNPN and CDR2 is SVGIG in the germline V gene (reference sequence). Trimming took 7 bases from V and 0 from J; bases not matched to a gene: 9. CDR3 length: 17 residues. For the CDR3, the DNA is TGTGCCTCAGGACTAGCGGGAGTAGGGACCTCCTACAATGAGCAGTTCTTC. This sequence encodes CASGLAGVGTSYNEQFF.

The chain links TRBV18 to TRBJ1-2; tentative D call: TRBD1 (5 bases). The CDR3 runs 12 residues. The germline V gene encodes CDR1 KGHSH and CDR2 LQKENI. V was cut by 4 bases and J by 7 bases, with 10 bases left in between. CDR3 amino acids: CASSQGFFGYTF. The CDR3 nucleotides are TGTGCCAGCTCACAGGGGTTTTTTGGCTACACCTTC.

V usage is TRBV29-1 and J usage is TRBJ2-7, with 13 bases fitting TRBD2. The V gene's germline CDR1 is SQVTM and CDR2 ANQGSEA. This CDR3 comprises 15 residues. Trimming removed 4 bases from V and 4 bases from J; junction bases left unmatched: 7. CDR3 amino acids: CSVGLTSGGYYEQYF. The CDR3 nucleotides read TGCAGCGTTGGTTTGACTAGCGGGGGGTATTACGAGCAGTACTTC.

This sequence joins TRBV7-9 and TRBJ1-6; the match to TRBD1 covers 7 bases. The trim removed 5 bases at V and 7 bases at J, leaving 8 bases unmatched. Germline V gene lookup returns CDR1 SEHNR and CDR2 FQNEAQ (reference sequence). The CDR3 consists of 15 residues. The DNA of the CDR3 is TGTGCCAGCAGCCTCGGGACAGCAGACAATTCACCCCTCCACTTT. This translates into CASSLGTADNSPLHF.

This clone was detected once. The J gene is TRBJ2-7, the V gene TRBV6-1; 12 bases match TRBD2. The V gene end was trimmed by 0 bases and the J gene end by 9 bases; junction bases not matched to a gene: 6. Germline lookup yields CDR1 MNHNS and CDR2 SASEGT. CDR3 length equals 15 residues. The CDR3 DNA is TGTGCCAGCAGTGAAGCGACACTAGCGGGGGGTTGGCAGTACTTC. Translated: CASSEATLAGGWQYF.

The genes are TRBV4-1 and TRBJ2-1; 8 bases agree with TRBD1. V was clipped by 3 bases and J by 3 bases; unmatched bases: 10. CDR1 is MGHRA, CDR2 YSYEKL, per germline. There are 17 residues in the CDR3. CDR3 nucleotides: TGCGCCAGCAGCCACCCCTTTTCGGACAGGGACTACAATGAGCAGTTCTTC. It codes for CASSHPFSDRDYNEQFF.

This chain links TRBV10-2 with TRBJ1-5; 7 bases are shared with TRBD1. The CDR3 contains 15 residues. Germline V gene data show CDR1 as WSHSY and CDR2 as SAAADI. V lost 8 bases, J lost 4 bases, and 11 bases stayed unmatched. In DNA, the CDR3 is TGCGCCAGCCGCGATACAGGGGCCCGTAATCAGCCCCAGCATTTT. Residues: CASRDTGARNQPQHF.

The gene calls are TRBV19 and TRBJ2-1, with 7 bases aligning to TRBD1. The CDR3 is 15 residues long. J lost 4 bases, V lost 4 bases, and 7 bases had no gene match. Germline loops: CDR1 LNHDA, CDR2 SQIVND (reference sequence). The CDR3 sequence is CASSNDRVNYNEQFF. CDR3 in DNA: TGTGCCAGTAGTAATGACAGGGTAAATTACAATGAGCAGTTCTTC. Complete variable domain (other parts from reference TRBV19 and TRBJ2-1): DGGITQSPKYLFRKEGQNVTLSCEQNLNHDAMYWYRQDPGQGLRLIYYSQIVNDFQKGDIAEGYSVSREKKESFPLTVTSAQKNPTAFYLCASSNDRVNYNEQFFGPGTRLTVL.

The CDR3 reads CASSFTQGAYEQYF. The CDR3 DNA reads as TGTGCCAGCAGTTTCACCCAGGGGGCCTACGAGCAGTACTTC. The V gene is TRBV6-5, the J gene TRBJ2-7, with 7 nucleotides matching TRBD1. Germline values: CDR1 MNHEY, CDR2 SVGAGI. The CDR3 contains 14 residues. V dropped 4 bases and J dropped 2; count of bases not matched to a gene: 5.

The V call is TRBV18, the J call TRBJ2-2; D not resolved. The CDR3 spans 14 residues. Between the trimmed V and J ends, which lost 6 bases and 5 bases, there was a span of 13 bases. Germline CDR1 KGHSH, CDR2 LQKENI. This chain's CDR3 is CASSAQRTTGELFF. CDR3 in DNA: TGTGCCAGCTCTGCACAAAGAACGACCGGGGAGCTGTTTTTT.

This chain uses TRBV6-5 with TRBJ1-2; 7 bases align to TRBD1. Germline CDR1 reads MNHEY; CDR2 reads SVGAGI. J lost 1 base, V lost 0 bases, and 2 bases had no gene match. The CDR3 consists of 15 residues. The CDR3 protein is CASSYSRDSNYGYTF. Written as DNA, the CDR3 is TGTGCCAGCAGTTACTCCCGGGACAGTAACTATGGCTACACCTTC.

The V call is TRBV12-5, the J call TRBJ1-6, with 7 positions matching TRBD1. The CDR3 has 17 amino acids. Losses at the gene ends were 4 bases for V and 14 bases for J; bases not matched to a gene: 20. Germline V gives CDR1 LGHNT, CDR2 FRNRAP. CDR3 nucleotides: TGTGCTAGTGGTTCCGCCCAGGACAGGCCTGGCGGGGTTACCCTCCACTTT. It is translated as CASGSAQDRPGGVTLHF.

The chain couples TRBV7-2 to TRBJ1-4; D call uncertain. CDR1 is SGHTA, CDR2 FQGNSA, per germline. Trimming took 3 bases from V and 0 from J, leaving 5 bases between them. The CDR3 sequence is 14 residues long. The CDR3 nucleotides are TGTGCCAGCAGCTTTGCGGCAACTAATGAAAAACTGTTTTTT. This gives the protein CASSFAATNEKLFF. Looking up the rest from reference TRBV7-2 and TRBJ1-4 gives the full variable domain: GAGVSQSPSNKVTEKGKDVELRCDPISGHTALYWYRQSLGQGLEFLIYFQGNSAPDKSGLPSDRFSAERTGGSVSTLTIQRTQQEDSAVYLCASSFAATNEKLFFGSGTQLSVL.

This clone appeared once. The rearrangement joins TRBV6-5 to TRBJ1-2; the match to TRBD1 covers 9 bases. This CDR3 is 14 amino acids long. V shed 6 bases, J shed 4 bases, and the junction held 6 bases outside the gene matches. Germline V gene data show CDR1 as MNHEY and CDR2 as SVGAGI. CDR3 DNA: TGTGCCAGCAGGTCGGACAGGGGCACCTATGGCTACACCTTC. Amino acid sequence: CASRSDRGTYGYTF.

As concerns this clone: A junction boundary mismatches the germline segment, possibly from a read error. CDR3 loop: CASSLSGDSLVF. Here the CDR3 DNA reads TGTGCCAGCAGCTTGTCCGGGGACAGTCTAGTTTTT. The genes are TRBV11-3 and TRBJ2-3; 7 bases map to TRBD1. The CDR3 is made up of 12 amino acids. CDR1 is SGHNT, CDR2 YENEEA, per germline.

The table lists this clone with a count of one. The rearrangement joins TRBV19 to TRBJ2-3; 11 nucleotides agree with TRBD2. This CDR3 comprises 17 residues. Germline V CDR1 and CDR2: LNHDA, SQIVND (reference sequence). Unmatched junction bases numbered 7, after V lost 3 bases and J lost 2 bases. Here the CDR3 DNA reads TGTGCCAGTAGTATTCTAGCGGGGGGCGATGACACAGATACGCAGTATTTT. Its translation: CASSILAGGDDTDTQYF.